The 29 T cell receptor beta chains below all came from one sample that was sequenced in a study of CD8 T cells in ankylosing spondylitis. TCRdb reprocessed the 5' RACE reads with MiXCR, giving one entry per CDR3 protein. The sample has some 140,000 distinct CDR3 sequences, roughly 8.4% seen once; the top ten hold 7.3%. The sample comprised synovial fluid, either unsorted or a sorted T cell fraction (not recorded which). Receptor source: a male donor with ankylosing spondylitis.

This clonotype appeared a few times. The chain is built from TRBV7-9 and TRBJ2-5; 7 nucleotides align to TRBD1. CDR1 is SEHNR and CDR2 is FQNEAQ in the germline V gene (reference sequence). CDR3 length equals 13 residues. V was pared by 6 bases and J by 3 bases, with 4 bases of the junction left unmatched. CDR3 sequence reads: CASSIDREETQYF. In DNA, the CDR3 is TGTGCCAGCAGTATCGACAGGGAAGAGACCCAGTACTTC.

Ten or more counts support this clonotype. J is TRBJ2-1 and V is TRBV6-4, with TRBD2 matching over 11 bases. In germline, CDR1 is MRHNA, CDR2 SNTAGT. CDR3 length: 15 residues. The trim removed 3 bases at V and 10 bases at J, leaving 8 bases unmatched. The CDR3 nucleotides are TGTGCCAGCAGTGAAGTAGCGGGGGGGCCAGACGAGCAGTTCTTC. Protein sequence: CASSEVAGGPDEQFF.

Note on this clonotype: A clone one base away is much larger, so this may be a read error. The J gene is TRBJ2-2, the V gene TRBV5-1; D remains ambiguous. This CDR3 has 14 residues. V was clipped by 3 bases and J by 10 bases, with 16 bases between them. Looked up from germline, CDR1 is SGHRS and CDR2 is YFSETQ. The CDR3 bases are TGCGCCAGCAGCTCTTACCAACAAGGCGAGGAGCTGTTTTTT. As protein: CASSSYQQGEELFF.

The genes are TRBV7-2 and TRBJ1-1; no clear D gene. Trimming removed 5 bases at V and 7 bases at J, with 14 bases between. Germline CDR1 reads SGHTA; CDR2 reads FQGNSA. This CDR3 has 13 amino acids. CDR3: CASSAGGFGEAFF. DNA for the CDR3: TGTGCCAGCAGCGCGGGAGGGTTTGGTGAAGCTTTCTTT.

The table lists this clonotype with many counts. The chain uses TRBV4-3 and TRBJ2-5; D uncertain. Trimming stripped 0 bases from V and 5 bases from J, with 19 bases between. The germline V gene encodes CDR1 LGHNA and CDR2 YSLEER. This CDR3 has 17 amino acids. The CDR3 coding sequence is TGCGCCAGCAGCCAAGAGGGCCCCACCGCTTATGGGGAGACCCAGTACTTC. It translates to CASSQEGPTAYGETQYF.

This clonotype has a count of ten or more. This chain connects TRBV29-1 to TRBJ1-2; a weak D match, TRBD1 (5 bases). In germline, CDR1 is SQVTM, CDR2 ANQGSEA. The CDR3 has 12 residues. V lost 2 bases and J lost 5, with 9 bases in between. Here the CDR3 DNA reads TGCAGCGTTGAACGTCAGGGTTATGGCTACACCTTC. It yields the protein CSVERQGYGYTF.

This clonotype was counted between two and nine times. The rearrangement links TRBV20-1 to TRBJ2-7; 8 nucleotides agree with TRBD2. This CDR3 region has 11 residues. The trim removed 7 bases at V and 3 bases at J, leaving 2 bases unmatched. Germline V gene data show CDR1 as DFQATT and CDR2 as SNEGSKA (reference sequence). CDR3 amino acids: CSGREGYEQYF. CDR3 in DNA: TGCAGTGGCCGGGAGGGCTACGAGCAGTACTTC.

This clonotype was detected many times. As DNA, the CDR3 is TGTGCCAGCAGTGCCCCCGAAGGATCGGGACAGGGAAATCAGCCCCAGCATTTT. Amino acids: CASSAPEGSGQGNQPQHF. The chain couples TRBV25-1 to TRBJ1-5; the match to TRBD1 covers 9 bases. CDR3 length: 18 residues. Germline assignment: CDR1 MGHDK and CDR2 SYGVNS. V lost 4 bases to trimming and J lost 4 bases; unmatched junction nucleotides: 14. The full variable domain, in which reference TRBV25-1 and TRBJ1-5 provide the parts outside the CDR3, is EADIYQTPRYLVIGTGKKITLECSQTMGHDKMYWYQQDPGMELHLIHYSYGVNSTEKGDLSSESTVSRIRTEHFPLTLESARPSHTSQYLCASSAPEGSGQGNQPQHFGDGTRLSIL.

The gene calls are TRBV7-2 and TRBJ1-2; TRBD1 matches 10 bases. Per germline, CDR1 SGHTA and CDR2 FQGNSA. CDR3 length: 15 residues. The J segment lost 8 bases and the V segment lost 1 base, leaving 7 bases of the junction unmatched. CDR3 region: CASSLELDRGGGYTF. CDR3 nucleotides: TGTGCCAGCAGCTTAGAATTGGACAGGGGGGGAGGCTACACCTTC.

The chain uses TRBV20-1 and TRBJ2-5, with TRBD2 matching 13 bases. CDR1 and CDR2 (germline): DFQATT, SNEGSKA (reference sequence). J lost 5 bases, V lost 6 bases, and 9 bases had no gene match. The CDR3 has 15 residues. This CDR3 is CSATTGTSGEETQYF. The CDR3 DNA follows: TGCAGTGCAACCACCGGGACTAGCGGGGAGGAGACCCAGTACTTC.

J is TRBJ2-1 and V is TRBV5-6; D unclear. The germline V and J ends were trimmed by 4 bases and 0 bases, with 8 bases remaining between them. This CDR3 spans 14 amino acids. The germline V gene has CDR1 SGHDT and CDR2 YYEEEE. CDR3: CASSAYHSYNEQFF. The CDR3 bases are TGTGCCAGCAGCGCCTATCACTCCTACAATGAGCAGTTCTTC.

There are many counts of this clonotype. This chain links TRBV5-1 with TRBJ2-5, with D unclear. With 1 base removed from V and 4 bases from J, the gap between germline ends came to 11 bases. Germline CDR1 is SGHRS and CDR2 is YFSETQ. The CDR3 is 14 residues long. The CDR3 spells CASSLYGIGETQYF. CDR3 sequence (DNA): TGCGCCAGCAGCTTGTACGGTATAGGAGAGACCCAGTACTTC.

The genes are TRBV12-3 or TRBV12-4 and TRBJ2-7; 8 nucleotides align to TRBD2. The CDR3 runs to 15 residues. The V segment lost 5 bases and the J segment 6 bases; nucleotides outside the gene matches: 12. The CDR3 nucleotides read TGTGCCAGCAGTCTAAGACTTAGCGGGGCGACCGAGCAGTACTTC. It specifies CASSLRLSGATEQYF.

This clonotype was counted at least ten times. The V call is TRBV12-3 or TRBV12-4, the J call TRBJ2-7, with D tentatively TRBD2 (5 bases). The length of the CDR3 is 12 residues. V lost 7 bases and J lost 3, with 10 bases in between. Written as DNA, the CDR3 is TGTGCCAGCACCTACCGGGGCTACGAGCAGTACTTC. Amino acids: CASTYRGYEQYF.

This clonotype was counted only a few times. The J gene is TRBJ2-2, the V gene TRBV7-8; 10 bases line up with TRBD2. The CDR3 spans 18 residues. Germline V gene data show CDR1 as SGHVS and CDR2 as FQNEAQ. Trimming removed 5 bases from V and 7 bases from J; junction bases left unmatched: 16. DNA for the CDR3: TGTGCCAGCAGCAGTCCCGATTTAGCGGGGGGCACTATCGGGGAGCTGTTTTTT. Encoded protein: CASSSPDLAGGTIGELFF.

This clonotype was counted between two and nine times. Written as DNA, the CDR3 is TGCGCCAGCAGCCGTGGACTAGGGGGACTAAGCTCCTACAATGAGCAGTTCTTC. It specifies CASSRGLGGLSSYNEQFF. The J gene is TRBJ2-1, the V gene TRBV4-3; D is possibly TRBD2 (7 bases). V lost 4 bases and J 0 bases, leaving 19 bases between the germline ends. The CDR3 contains 18 residues. Germline loops: CDR1 LGHNA, CDR2 YSLEER.

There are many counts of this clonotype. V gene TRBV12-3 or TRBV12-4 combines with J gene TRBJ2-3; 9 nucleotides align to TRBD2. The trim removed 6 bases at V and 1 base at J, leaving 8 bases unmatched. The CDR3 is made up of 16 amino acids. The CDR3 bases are TGTGCCAGCAGCCGTAGCGGGGGCCTTGGCACAGATACGCAGTATTTT. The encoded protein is CASSRSGGLGTDTQYF.

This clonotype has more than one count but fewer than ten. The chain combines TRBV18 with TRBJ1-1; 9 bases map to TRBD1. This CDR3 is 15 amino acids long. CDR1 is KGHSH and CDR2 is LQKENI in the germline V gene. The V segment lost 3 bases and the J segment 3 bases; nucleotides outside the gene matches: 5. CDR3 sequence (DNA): TGTGCCAGCTCACCCTCGGGACAGGGTGACACTGAAGCTTTCTTT. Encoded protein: CASSPSGQGDTEAFF.

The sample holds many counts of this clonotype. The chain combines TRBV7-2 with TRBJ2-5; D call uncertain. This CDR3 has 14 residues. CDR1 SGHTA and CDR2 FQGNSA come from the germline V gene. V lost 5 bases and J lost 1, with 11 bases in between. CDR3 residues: CASSPNGGQETQYF. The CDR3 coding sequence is TGTGCCAGCAGCCCAAACGGCGGCCAAGAGACCCAGTACTTC.

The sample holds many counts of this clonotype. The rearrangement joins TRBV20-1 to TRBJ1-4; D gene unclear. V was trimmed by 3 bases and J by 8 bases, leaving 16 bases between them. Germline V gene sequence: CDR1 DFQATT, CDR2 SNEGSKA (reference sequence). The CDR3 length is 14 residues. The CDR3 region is CSASSGGIGEKLFF. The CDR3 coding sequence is TGCAGTGCTAGCTCCGGAGGGATTGGCGAAAAACTGTTTTTT.

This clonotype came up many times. The CDR3 spells CSARALLGTGELFF. In DNA, the CDR3 is TGCAGTGCTAGAGCCTTACTAGGAACCGGGGAGCTGTTTTTT. The chain joins TRBV20-1 to TRBJ2-2; possibly TRBD2 for D (5 bases). The V gene's germline CDR1 is DFQATT and CDR2 SNEGSKA (reference sequence). The V and J ends lost 1 base and 5 bases respectively, with 11 bases between them. The CDR3 covers 14 residues.

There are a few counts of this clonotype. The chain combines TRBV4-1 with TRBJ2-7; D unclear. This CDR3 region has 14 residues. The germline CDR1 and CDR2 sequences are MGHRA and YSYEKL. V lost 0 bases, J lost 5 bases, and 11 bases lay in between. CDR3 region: CASSQDHGVDEQYF. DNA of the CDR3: TGCGCCAGCAGCCAAGATCATGGAGTCGACGAGCAGTACTTC.

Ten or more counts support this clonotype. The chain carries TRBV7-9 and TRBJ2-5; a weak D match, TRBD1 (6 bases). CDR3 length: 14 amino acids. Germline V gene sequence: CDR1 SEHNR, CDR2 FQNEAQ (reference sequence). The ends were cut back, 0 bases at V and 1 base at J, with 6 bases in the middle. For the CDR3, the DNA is TGTGCCAGCAGCTTAGCGGACAGCCAAGAGACCCAGTACTTC. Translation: CASSLADSQETQYF.

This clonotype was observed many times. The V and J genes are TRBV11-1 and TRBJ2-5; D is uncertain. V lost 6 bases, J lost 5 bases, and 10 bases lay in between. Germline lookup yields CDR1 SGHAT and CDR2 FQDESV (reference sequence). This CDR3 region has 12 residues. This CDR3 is CASRSLPETQYF. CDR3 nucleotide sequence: TGTGCCAGCAGATCCCTACCTGAGACCCAGTACTTC. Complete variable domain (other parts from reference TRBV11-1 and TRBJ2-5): EAEVAQSPRYKITEKSQAVAFWCDPISGHATLYWYRQILGQGPELLVQFQDESVVDDSQLPKDRFSAERLKGVDSTLKIQPAELGDSAMYLCASRSLPETQYFGPGTRLLVL.

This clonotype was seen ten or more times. The CDR3 nucleotides are TGTGCCAGCAGTTTCGGGCAGTTTGGTGAGCAGTTCTTC. Translated: CASSFGQFGEQFF. The chain carries TRBV27 and TRBJ2-1; D unclear. The CDR3 length is 13 residues. With 3 bases removed from V and 9 bases from J, the gap between germline ends came to 12 bases. From germline, CDR1 is MNHEY and CDR2 SMNVEV (reference sequence).

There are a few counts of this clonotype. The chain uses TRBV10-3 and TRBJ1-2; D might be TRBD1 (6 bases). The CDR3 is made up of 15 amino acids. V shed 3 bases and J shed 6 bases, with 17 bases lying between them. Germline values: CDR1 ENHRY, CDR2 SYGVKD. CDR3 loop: CAISESLGGANGYTF. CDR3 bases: TGTGCCATCAGTGAATCTTTGGGGGGGGCGAATGGCTACACCTTC.

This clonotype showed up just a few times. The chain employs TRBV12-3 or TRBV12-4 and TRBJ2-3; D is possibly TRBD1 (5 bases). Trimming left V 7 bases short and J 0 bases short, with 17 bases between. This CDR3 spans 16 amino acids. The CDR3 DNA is TGTGCCAGCACTCTAAGGGGTTCTTGGAGCACAGATACGCAGTATTTT. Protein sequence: CASTLRGSWSTDTQYF.

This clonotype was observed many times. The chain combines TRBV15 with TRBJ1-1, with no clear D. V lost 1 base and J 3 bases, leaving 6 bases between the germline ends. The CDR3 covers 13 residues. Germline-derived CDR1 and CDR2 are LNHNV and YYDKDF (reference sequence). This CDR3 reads CATSRGDHTEAFF. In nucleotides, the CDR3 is TGTGCCACCAGCAGAGGTGACCACACTGAAGCTTTCTTT. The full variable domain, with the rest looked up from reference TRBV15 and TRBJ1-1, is DAMVIQNPRYQVTQFGKPVTLSCSQTLNHNVMYWYQQKSSQAPKLLFHYYDKDFNNEADTPDNFQSRRPNTSFCFLDIRSPGLGDTAMYLCATSRGDHTEAFFGQGTRLTVV.

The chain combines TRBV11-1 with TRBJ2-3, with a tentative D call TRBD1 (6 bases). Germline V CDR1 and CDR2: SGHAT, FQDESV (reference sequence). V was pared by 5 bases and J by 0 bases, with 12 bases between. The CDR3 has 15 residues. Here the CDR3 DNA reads TGTGCCAGCAGCGCCGGACAGCTTAGCACAGATACGCAGTATTTT. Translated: CASSAGQLSTDTQYF.